These T cell receptor beta chains were read from a single sample in a study of blood T cell repertoires in COVID-19. The protocol was immunoSEQ multiplex PCR, while the TCRdb copy is restricted to in-frame clones and leaves out a portion. The sample contains 150,000 to 200,000 clones, roughly nine tenths of which appear only once. Sequenced: peripheral blood. Receptors originate from a man aged 60 to 75 with acute or convalescent COVID-19. Each CDR3 is given with its conserved first and last residue. D genes are given only for firm matches. Where a row states a size, it is once, few, many or the class of an expanded clone; other rows omit it.

TRBJ1-5	TRBV24-1	NA	NA	TGTGCCACCAGTGACGGGACATTAAGCAATCAGCCCCAGCATTTT	CATSDGTLSNQPQHF
TRBJ2-1	TRBV18	TRBD1	NA	TGTGCCAGCACGGGACAGGGGGCCGATGAGCAGTTCTTC	CASTGQGADEQFF
TRBJ1-1	TRBV29-1	NA	NA	TGCAGCGTTGATTGGGTTTCTGGGGGGGTTGAAGCTTTCTTT	CSVDWVSGGVEAFF
TRBJ1-1	TRBV19	TRBD1	NA	TGTGCCAGTAGTATAGCCGCAGGGGGCGTTTTTGGCACTGAAGCTTTCTTT	CASSIAAGGVFGTEAFF
TRBJ1-6	TRBV4-1	TRBD1	NA	TGCGCCAGCAGCCAAGAGGGAGACAGGGCTAATTCACCCCTCCACTTT	CASSQEGDRANSPLHF
TRBJ1-2	TRBV14	NA	NA	TGTGCCAGCAGCCAAGAGAACGACCGGGGGGGTGGCTACACCTTC	CASSQENDRGGGYTF
TRBJ1-2	TRBV3-1/TRBV3-2	NA	NA	TGTGCCAGCAGGGCCACTGGTATAGGGGGATATGGCTACACCTTC	CASRATGIGGYGYTF
TRBJ2-3	TRBV5-1	NA	NA	TGCGCCAGCAGCCTAGGGGACAACACAGATACGCAGTATTTT	CASSLGDNTDTQYF
TRBJ1-1	TRBV3-1/TRBV3-2	NA	NA	TGTGCCAGCAGCCAACCCCCGACTCCAGCTTTCTTT	CASSQPPTPAFF
TRBJ1-1	TRBV12-3/TRBV12-4	NA	NA	TGTGCCAGCAGTTTTAGTGGTACTGAAGCTTTCTTT	CASSFSGTEAFF
TRBJ2-1	TRBV19	TRBD2	NA	TGTGCCAGTAGTATGGACTCTAGCGGGAGGGCCACATGGTACTACAATGAGCAGTTCTTC	CASSMDSSGRATWYYNEQFF
TRBJ1-1	TRBV5-1	NA	NA	TGCGCCAGCAGCCCCGTAGTGACAGGATTGAACACTGAAGCTTTCTTT	CASSPVVTGLNTEAFF
TRBJ1-5	TRBV12-5	NA	NA	TGTGCTAGTGGTTTATATGGCTTGTTTCAGCCCCAGCATTTT	CASGLYGLFQPQHF
TRBJ1-1	TRBV19	NA	NA	TGTGCCAGTAGTATAGATCGGGTGAACACTGAAGCTTTCTTT	CASSIDRVNTEAFF
TRBJ1-2	TRBV7-2	TRBD1	NA	TGTGCCAGCAGCCCGGACAGGGCCTATGGCTACACCTTC	CASSPDRAYGYTF
TRBJ1-2	TRBV5-1	TRBD1	NA	TGCGCCAGCAGCTTTACAGGGACAGATGGCTACACCTTC	CASSFTGTDGYTF
TRBJ2-1	TRBV30	TRBD1	NA	TGTGCCTGGAGTGCCTCCCGGGGACAGGCACCCTTAGGGCAGTTCTTC	CAWSASRGQAPLGQFF
TRBJ1-1	TRBV3-1/TRBV3-2	TRBD1	NA	TGTGCCAGCAGCCGGGGACAGGGAAAAGCTTTCTTT	CASSRGQGKAFF
TRBJ1-6	TRBV24-1	TRBD1	NA	TGTGCCACCAAGGGGGCAGGGGCGCGTTCACCCCTCCACTTT	CATKGAGARSPLHF
TRBJ1-3	TRBV7-2	TRBD1	NA	TGTGCCAGCAGCTGGGACAGGACGGGAAACACCATATATTTT	CASSWDRTGNTIYF
TRBJ2-1	TRBV6-5	TRBD2	NA	TGTGCCAGCAGTTTACTAGCGGGGGGCTGGAATGAGCAGTTCTTC	CASSLLAGGWNEQFF
TRBJ2-1	TRBV27	TRBD2	NA	TGTGCCAGCAGTTCGGGCGGGAGGCTCAATGAGCAGTTCTTC	CASSSGGRLNEQFF
TRBJ1-5	TRBV30	TRBD1	NA	TGTGCCTGGAGGACAGGGGCAGACAATCAGCCCCAGCATTTT	CAWRTGADNQPQHF
TRBJ1-3	TRBV7-9	NA	NA	TGTGCCAGCAGCTCCGGGGGAGGGGCTGGAAACACCATATATTTT	CASSSGGGAGNTIYF
TRBJ1-2	TRBV28	TRBD1	NA	TGTGCCAGCAGTTTGCCCAGCGGGACAGGGGAAGGCTACACCTTC	CASSLPSGTGEGYTF
TRBJ1-2	TRBV19	NA	NA	TGTGCCAGTAGTATAGAAGCAGGGGATAACTATGGCTACACCTTC	CASSIEAGDNYGYTF
TRBJ1-2	TRBV29-1	TRBD1	NA	TGCAGCGTTTCTAACCTGGGACAGGTCTATGGCTACACCTTC	CSVSNLGQVYGYTF
TRBJ1-1	TRBV19	TRBD1	NA	TGTGCCAGTAGTCCCCTTGGACAGGGGGGGACTGAAGCTTTCTTT	CASSPLGQGGTEAFF
TRBJ2-5	TRBV6-6	TRBD1	NA	TGTGCCAGCAGTTCCGGGACAGGCCGGCGGAAAGAGACCCAGTACTTC	CASSSGTGRRKETQYF
TRBJ2-3	TRBV24-1	NA	NA	TGTGCCACCCGGGGGACGGGGACGACAGATACGCAGTATTTT	CATRGTGTTDTQYF
TRBJ2-1	TRBV19	NA	NA	TGTGCCAGTAGTCTACTTCCAGGGTCCTACGAGCAGTTCTTC	CASSLLPGSYEQFF
TRBJ2-1	TRBV19	TRBD1	NA	TGTGCCAGTACCCAGGGGGTCTACAATGAGCAGTTCTTC	CASTQGVYNEQFF
TRBJ2-2	TRBV5-1	NA	NA	TGCGCCAGCAGCTTGGCAGGCCACGCGAACACCGGGGAGCTGTTTTTT	CASSLAGHANTGELFF
TRBJ1-2	TRBV19	NA	NA	TGTGCCAGTAGTATTTACGCGGGGTCCGCTAACTATGGCTACACCTTC	CASSIYAGSANYGYTF
TRBJ1-2	TRBV6-6	NA	NA	TGTGCCACCCTCGACATGTCCTTCGTAGGCTACACCTTC	CATLDMSFVGYTF
TRBJ2-3	TRBV19	NA	once	TGTGCCAGTAGTGCCGGAGGCGTAGCAGATACGCAGTATTTT	CASSAGGVADTQYF
TRBJ1-1	TRBV6-6	TRBD1	NA	TGTGCCAGCAGTGCGTACCCACAGGGGGTCACTGAAGCTTTCTTT	CASSAYPQGVTEAFF
TRBJ1-5	TRBV7-9	TRBD1	NA	TGTGCCAGCAGCCCCTCGGACAGGGACCAGCCCCAGCATTTT	CASSPSDRDQPQHF
TRBJ2-3	TRBV11-3	NA	NA	TGTGCCAGCAGCTTAGTGATCCAAGGAGGCACAGATACGCAGTATTTT	CASSLVIQGGTDTQYF
TRBJ2-4	TRBV5-1	TRBD2	NA	TGCGCCAGCAGCCTCGGGGGGACCAAAAACATTCAGTACTTC	CASSLGGTKNIQYF
TRBJ1-2	TRBV6-1	NA	NA	TGTGCCAGCAGTGAACCAGGGGTGTATGGCTACACCTTC	CASSEPGVYGYTF
TRBJ1-5	TRBV27	NA	NA	TGTGCCAGCAGTAACCAGGGTATCGGTCAGCCCCAGCATTTT	CASSNQGIGQPQHF
TRBJ2-5	TRBV15	NA	NA	TGTGCCACCAGCAGAGTTCCCGGGACACGAGAGACCCAGTACTTC	CATSRVPGTRETQYF
TRBJ2-3	TRBV9	NA	few	TGTGCCAGCAGCGTCGGAGATACGCAGTATTTT	CASSVGDTQYF
TRBJ1-2	TRBV5-5	NA	NA	TGTGCCAGCAGCCAGGCAGGACAACCCCGCTATGGCTACACCTTC	CASSQAGQPRYGYTF
TRBJ2-5	TRBV5-1	NA	NA	TGCGCCAGCAGCTTGGGGGCGGGGAGGATGGAGACCCAGTACTTC	CASSLGAGRMETQYF
TRBJ2-3	TRBV5-1	NA	NA	TGCGCCAGCACGGAGGGGGGGAGCACAGATACGCAGTATTTT	CASTEGGSTDTQYF
TRBJ2-2	TRBV19	TRBD2	NA	TGTGCCAGCAGACTAGCGGGGATGAACACCGGGGAGCTGTTTTTT	CASRLAGMNTGELFF
TRBJ1-1	TRBV18	NA	NA	TGTGCCAGCTCACCCACAGGTCTGAACACTGAAGCTTTCTTT	CASSPTGLNTEAFF
TRBJ2-3	TRBV7-2	NA	many	TGTGCCAGCAGCTTTGGGACACTTACAGATACGCAGTATTTT	CASSFGTLTDTQYF
TRBJ1-1	TRBV6-9	NA	once	TGTGCCAGCAGTTATGGGGGGGCAGCTGAAGCTTTCTTT	CASSYGGAAEAFF
TRBJ1-5	TRBV19	NA	NA	TGTGCCAGTAGAGGGGATTCAAGGGGAAGTAGTCAGCCCCAGCATTTT	CASRGDSRGSSQPQHF